This T cell receptor (beta chain) came from a study of HIV-infected patients and healthy controls. Study-level points and caveats: The diversity differences were not explained by slight age and sex differences between study cohorts. MAIT alpha-chain CDR3s were frequent in healthy controls, depleted in HIV+. Eight alpha and eight beta V genes differed significantly in mean usage between HIV-infected patients and controls.

The repertoire came from unfractionated whole blood and reflected all unsorted peripheral T cells. There are many counts of this clonotype. What it recognizes is unknown. Trimming stripped 8 bases from V and 3 bases from J, with 14 bases between. CDR1 is MNHNS, CDR2 SASEGT, per germline. This CDR3 comprises 13 residues. Alpha and beta constant-region primers primed reverse transcription of around 0.5 ug RNA. Using multiplexing indices, alpha and beta chain libraries were generated apart by chain-specific third strand synthesis. Each CDR3 protein is one row after TCRdb ran MiXCR on the 5' RACE reads. Here the sample spans 9,000 to 15,000 distinct CDR3 sequences, under 6.5% being singletons.

The source of this sequence is an adult in good health. The chain uses TRBV6-1 and TRBJ2-7; a weak D match, TRBD2 (7 bases). Material: blood. The CDR3 DNA reads as TGTGCCAGCGGGGGGGACATGGGCTACGAGCAGTACTTC. It specifies CASGGDMGYEQYF.